This T cell receptor beta chain derives from a study of T-cell reconstitution after alpha-beta-depleted transplantation in children. Germline V gives CDR1 SGHRS, CDR2 YFSETQ. This CDR3 is 19 amino acids long. V was pared by 5 bases and J by 0 bases, with 12 bases of the junction left unmatched. Unique molecular identifiers tagged the TCRbeta library. Using its own MiXCR run on the PCR reads, TCRdb lists one record per CDR3 protein. The sample lists about 500,000 distinct CDR3 sequences; approximately 30% were seen once. This clonotype was obtained from a human donor who donated a stem cell graft to a child with aplastic anemia. The chain carries TRBV5-1 and TRBJ2-5, with 14 bases fitting TRBD2. Sample: PBMCs from the stem cell graft donor, taken from the stem cell graft. This CDR3 reads CASSLGTSGSGAYQETQYF. The CDR3 nucleotides are TGCGCCAGCAGTCTGGGGACTAGCGGGAGTGGGGCGTACCAAGAGACCCAGTACTTC.